One T cell receptor (beta chain) is described in this entry. This specimen belongs to a study of blood T cell repertoires in COVID-19. Study overall: Samples came from the United States, Italy and Spain, spanning acute and convalescent COVID-19. PBMCs, B-cell-depleted T cells, or T cells were the source of the cDNA or gDNA that made up the material.

Here immunoSEQ multiplex PCR was the method, and the copy in TCRdb shows in-frame clones only, minus some. Of more than 95,000 clones listed, roughly 91% are singletons. CDR1 is MDHEN and CDR2 is SYDVKM in the germline V gene. Trimming shortened V by 6 bases and J by 0 bases, and 12 bases separated the two germline ends. The CDR3 is 15 residues long. The chain couples TRBV28 to TRBJ2-1; no clear D. The source material was peripheral blood. The sequence came from a human donor in a cohort sampled during active COVID-19. CDR3 sequence (DNA): TGTGCCAGCAGACCGCAGGTTTACTCCTACAATGAGCAGTTCTTC. Translated: CASRPQVYSYNEQFF.